The source of this TCR beta chain is a study of T cells in tuberculosis. Germline assignment: CDR1 SGHKS and CDR2 YYEKEE (reference sequence). This CDR3 is 15 amino acids long. V lost 2 bases and J lost 2; bases outside the gene matches: 4. The repertoire was sequenced with immunoSEQ multiplex PCR; TCRdb's copy has only in-frame clones and lacks some. The table lists 30,000 to 40,000 clones, approximately 96% of them singletons. The chain is built from TRBV5-5 and TRBJ1-1, with TRBD1 identical over 9 bases. This TCR came from a donor between 10 and 35 years old with latent tuberculosis or without tuberculosis infection. Sequenced material: PBMCs. The CDR3 protein is CASSFRDRVNTEAFF. In DNA, the CDR3 is TGTGCCAGCAGCTTCAGGGACAGGGTCAACACTGAAGCTTTCTTT.